The 27 T cell receptor beta chains listed next were all sequenced from one sample in a study of T cell responses to AZD1222 COVID-19 vaccine. The table came from immunoSEQ multiplex PCR; TCRdb's copy has only in-frame clones and leaves some out. The sample lists about 190,000 clones; approximately 90% were seen once. The source material was peripheral blood, sampled 28 days after the second dose of the MenACWY control vaccine. The receptors shown here come from an adult who received the MenACWY meningococcal vaccine as a control.

This chain joins TRBV30 and TRBJ2-7; D gene uncertain. CDR1 is GTSNPN and CDR2 is SVGIG in the germline V gene (reference sequence). CDR3 length equals 12 residues. The V gene lost 2 bases and the J gene lost 2 bases, with 7 bases spanning the gap. In DNA form, the CDR3 reads TGTGCCTGGAGTTTCGGCCCCTACGAGCAGTACTTC. Its protein product is CAWSFGPYEQYF.

The gene calls are TRBV18 and TRBJ1-2; no reliable D call. CDR1 is KGHSH, CDR2 LQKENI, per germline. Trimming took off 2 bases at V and 3 bases at J, with 19 bases between the two ends. The CDR3 runs 17 residues. As DNA, the CDR3 is TGTGCCAGCTCACCATCGGTTCCCCTTAAAGCCCACTATGGCTACACCTTC. Its translation: CASSPSVPLKAHYGYTF.

The J gene is TRBJ1-4, the V gene TRBV5-4, with D possibly TRBD1 on 5 matching bases. CDR1 is SGHNT, CDR2 YYREEE, per germline (reference sequence). Trimming took 0 bases from V and 4 from J, leaving 7 bases between them. The CDR3 spans 14 residues. The CDR3 DNA sequence: TGTGCCAGCAGCTTGGCGGGGCTTAATGAAAAACTGTTTTTT. The encoded protein is CASSLAGLNEKLFF.

This chain links TRBV3-1 (or the pseudogene TRBV3-2) with TRBJ2-7; the match to TRBD2 covers 10 bases. Looked up from germline, CDR1 is LGHDT and CDR2 is YNNKEL (reference sequence). The junction had 6 bases not matched to a gene; V was cut back by 1 base and J by 6 bases. The CDR3 loop spans 15 amino acids. CDR3 in DNA: TGTGCCAGCAGCCAAGGGGGACTAGCGTTGGGCGAGCAGTACTTC. Its protein product is CASSQGGLALGEQYF.

The chain employs TRBV7-9 and TRBJ1-3, with D possibly being TRBD1 (5 bases). Germline-derived CDR1 and CDR2 are SEHNR and FQNEAQ (reference sequence). V lost 5 bases to trimming and J lost 0 bases, with 17 bases between them. The CDR3 runs 17 residues. The CDR3 region has the DNA TGTGCCAGCAGCCTCGGTGGGACCGCGCTCTCTGGAAACACCATATATTTT. Amino acid sequence: CASSLGGTALSGNTIYF.

The chain has TRBV7-9 and TRBJ1-6; the D gene is possibly TRBD1 (5 bases). The germline V and J ends were trimmed by 5 bases and 11 bases, with 10 bases remaining between them. The CDR3 has 12 amino acids. CDR1 and CDR2 from the germline V gene are SEHNR and FQNEAQ (reference sequence). CDR3 in amino acids: CASSPGEAPLHF. CDR3 DNA: TGTGCCAGCAGCCCGGGGGAGGCACCCCTCCACTTT.

The gene calls are TRBV28 and TRBJ2-1; possibly TRBD2 for D (5 bases). There are 16 residues in the CDR3. Germline V gene lookup returns CDR1 MDHEN and CDR2 SYDVKM. V was trimmed by 6 bases and J by 0 bases, leaving 15 bases between them. This CDR3 reads CASSYPSGSSYNEQFF. CDR3 DNA: TGTGCCAGCAGCTACCCCAGCGGTAGCTCCTACAATGAGCAGTTCTTC.

The V gene is TRBV10-3, the J gene TRBJ1-5, with unresolved D. Germline V gives CDR1 ENHRY, CDR2 SYGVKD. Trimming pared 0 bases from V and 4 bases from J, leaving 16 bases between. The CDR3 length is 17 residues. The CDR3 sequence: CAISESTWQLVNQPQHF. Here the CDR3 DNA reads TGTGCCATCAGTGAGTCGACGTGGCAGCTAGTTAATCAGCCCCAGCATTTT.

The V gene is TRBV7-9, the J gene TRBJ2-1; 11 nucleotides match TRBD2. The CDR3 contains 16 residues. The ends lost 5 bases at V and 3 bases at J; junction bases unmatched: 6. CDR1 is SEHNR, CDR2 FQNEAQ, per germline (reference sequence). The CDR3 loop is CASSGLTSGIYNEQFF. For the CDR3, the DNA is TGTGCCAGCAGCGGACTGACTAGCGGGATCTACAATGAGCAGTTCTTC.

A single count supports this clone. The chain combines TRBV10-3 with TRBJ2-2, with 8 bases lining up with TRBD2. Germline V lookup: CDR1 ENHRY, CDR2 SYGVKD. The CDR3 loop spans 16 amino acids. V lost 4 bases, J lost 6 bases, and 10 bases stayed unmatched. The CDR3, as DNA: TGTGCCATCAGTGGGGCCGGGACTAGAGACGCCGGGGAGCTGTTTTTT. This gives the protein CAISGAGTRDAGELFF.

Here the CDR3 DNA reads TGTGCCACCAGCAACCGAAATAAATACTACGAGCAGTACTTC. Translation gives CATSNRNKYYEQYF. The V and J genes are TRBV15 and TRBJ2-7, with no clear D. V lost 4 bases and J 3 bases, leaving 13 bases between the germline ends. Looked up from germline, CDR1 is LNHNV and CDR2 is YYDKDF (reference sequence). The CDR3 is 14 residues long.

V usage is TRBV6-5 and J usage is TRBJ1-2; no clear D gene. V lost 6 bases and J 1 base, leaving 9 bases between the germline ends. The CDR3 has 13 amino acids. Germline V lookup: CDR1 MNHEY, CDR2 SVGAGI. CDR3 loop: CASSPNFNYGYTF. Here the CDR3 DNA reads TGTGCCAGCAGCCCGAATTTTAACTATGGCTACACCTTC.

The genes are TRBV2 and TRBJ2-2, with TRBD1 identical over 9 bases. V shed 5 bases and J 3 bases; nucleotides not matched to a gene: 4. Germline V gives CDR1 SNHLY, CDR2 FYNNEI. This CDR3 contains 15 residues. CDR3 sequence (DNA): TGTGCCAGCAGTCAGACAGGGGGTCACACCGGGGAGCTGTTTTTT. Translating it yields CASSQTGGHTGELFF.

The chain links TRBV6-5 to TRBJ2-4, with D perhaps matching TRBD1 (5 bases). Germline assignment: CDR1 MNHEY and CDR2 SVGAGI. Trimming took off 2 bases at V and 0 bases at J, with 5 bases between the two ends. The CDR3 contains 14 residues. CDR3 in DNA: TGTGCCAGCAGTTACAGGGGAGCCAAAAACATTCAGTACTTC. Translating gives CASSYRGAKNIQYF.

This rearrangement joins TRBV5-5 to TRBJ2-7; 7 bases map to TRBD2. CDR1 and CDR2 from the germline V gene are SGHKS and YYEKEE (reference sequence). The CDR3 spans 15 residues. After removal of 4 bases from V and 4 bases from J, the junction contained 11 bases not matched to a gene. This CDR3 is CASSPLGGNMYEQYF. The CDR3 DNA is TGTGCCAGCAGCCCACTCGGGGGGAACATGTACGAGCAGTACTTC.

The chain couples TRBV3-1 (or the pseudogene TRBV3-2) to TRBJ1-4, with unresolved D. CDR3 length: 14 residues. V lost 4 bases to trimming and J lost 5 bases, with 11 bases between them. CDR1 and CDR2 from the germline V gene are LGHDT and YNNKEL (reference sequence). This CDR3 reads CASSLHQQNEKLFF. DNA for the CDR3: TGTGCCAGCAGCCTCCACCAGCAAAATGAAAAACTGTTTTTT.

The chain carries TRBV12-5 and TRBJ1-1; 7 bases map to TRBD1. J was trimmed by 5 bases and V by 0 bases; bases with no gene match: 3. Germline V CDR1 and CDR2: LGHNT, FRNRAP. The CDR3 extends over 14 amino acids. DNA for the CDR3: TGTGCTAGTGGTTTGGTACAGGGGATGACTGAAGCTTTCTTT. Translation gives CASGLVQGMTEAFF.

The CDR3 DNA reads TGTGCCAGCAGCTTAGGTGATAGCGGGAGGTACGAGCAGTACTTC. Translated: CASSLGDSGRYEQYF. V and J are TRBV7-8 and TRBJ2-7; 10 bases fit TRBD2. CDR3 length: 15 amino acids. Per germline, CDR1 SGHVS and CDR2 FQNEAQ. V lost 1 base and J lost 4; bases outside the gene matches: 4.

The chain joins TRBV7-2 to TRBJ1-1; no firm D call. V lost 4 bases and J 0 bases, leaving 9 bases between the germline ends. This CDR3 region has 14 residues. The germline gives CDR1 SGHTA, CDR2 FQGNSA. The CDR3 is CASSSPPLNTEAFF. The CDR3 nucleotides are TGTGCCAGCAGCTCCCCCCCTTTGAACACTGAAGCTTTCTTT.

The chain couples TRBV27 to TRBJ1-2, with 7 bases identical to TRBD1. This CDR3 contains 14 residues. J lost 8 bases, V lost 5 bases, and 11 bases had no gene match. Germline values: CDR1 MNHEY, CDR2 SMNVEV (reference sequence). The CDR3 loop reads CASSADRVGGGYTF. The CDR3 bases are TGTGCCAGCAGTGCAGACAGGGTAGGAGGGGGCTACACCTTC.

The chain is built from TRBV5-5 and TRBJ1-4; 10 bases agree with TRBD1. From germline, CDR1 is SGHKS and CDR2 YYEKEE (reference sequence). The CDR3 is 16 residues long. With V trimmed by 2 bases and J by 3 bases, 4 bases remained unmatched. As DNA, the CDR3 is TGTGCCAGCAGCTTTTGGGACAGGGGATCTAATGAAAAACTGTTTTTT. The encoded protein is CASSFWDRGSNEKLFF.

The DNA of the CDR3 is TGTGCCAGTAGTGTTTACGGAAACACCATATATTTT. Translation: CASSVYGNTIYF. The gene calls are TRBV19 and TRBJ1-3; D remains ambiguous. Trimming cost V 5 bases and J 4 bases, with 6 bases left between them. Germline CDR1 and CDR2: LNHDA and SQIVND (reference sequence). CDR3 length equals 12 residues.

The V gene is TRBV9, the J gene TRBJ1-2, with unresolved D. The CDR3 is 15 amino acids. The V gene's germline CDR1 is SGDLS and CDR2 YYNGEE. V lost 0 bases and J lost 0, with 9 bases in between. The CDR3 bases are TGTGCCAGCAGCGTAGAGACACGCACTAACTATGGCTACACCTTC. Amino acids: CASSVETRTNYGYTF. The complete variable domain, with remaining parts taken from reference TRBV9 and TRBJ1-2, reads DSGVTQTPKHLITATGQRVTLRCSPRSGDLSVYWYQQSLDQGLQFLIQYYNGEERAKGNILERFSAQQFPDLHSELNLSSLELGDSALYFCASSVETRTNYGYTFGSGTRLTVV.

CDR3 region: CASRPDGLNEKLFF. The CDR3 DNA follows: TGTGCCAGCAGACCGGACGGTCTAAATGAAAAACTGTTTTTT. The chain uses TRBV9 and TRBJ1-4; no definite D call. Germline V gene lookup returns CDR1 SGDLS and CDR2 YYNGEE. There are 14 residues in the CDR3. V was shortened by 5 bases and J by 5 bases, with 13 bases between the two germline ends.

The gene calls are TRBV6-2 or TRBV6-3 and TRBJ1-6; 10 nucleotides match TRBD1. V was clipped by 5 bases and J by 8 bases; unmatched bases: 6. Germline V lookup: CDR1 MNHEY, CDR2 SVGEGT. The CDR3 extends over 15 amino acids. The CDR3 region is CASSDRTGGHSPLHF. CDR3 nucleotide sequence: TGTGCCAGCAGTGACCGGACAGGGGGGCATTCACCCCTCCACTTT.

The J gene is TRBJ1-1, the V gene TRBV28, with 7 bases aligning to TRBD1. The junction had 13 bases not matched to a gene; V was cut back by 1 base and J by 8 bases. The V gene's germline CDR1 is MDHEN and CDR2 SYDVKM. The length of the CDR3 is 16 residues. CDR3 sequence reads: CASSLFSGSPDREAFF. The CDR3 nucleotides are TGTGCCAGCAGTTTATTCTCAGGTTCGCCGGACAGGGAAGCTTTCTTT.

This clone appeared a single time. The V gene is TRBV7-2, the J gene TRBJ1-5; D unresolved. CDR3 size: 15 residues. Germline lookup yields CDR1 SGHTA and CDR2 FQGNSA. V lost 1 base and J lost 6, with 13 bases in between. The CDR3: CASSLGEGVPQPQHF. The CDR3 region has the DNA TGTGCCAGCAGCTTAGGGGAGGGAGTTCCTCAGCCCCAGCATTTT.